Given below is one TCR beta chain in context. Original handling: Amplification of reference gene primers provided the estimated nucleated cell counts. Libraries were prepared by immunoSEQ multiplex PCR; TCRdb keeps only in-frame clonotypes and omits some of them. The D gene and trimming were derived from the DNA, and the V and J assignments and clone size from that table. The sample consists of about 480,000 clones, roughly 87% of them appearing once. Trimming removed 2 bases from V and 1 base from J, with 9 bases in between. The germline CDR1 and CDR2 sequences are MNHEY and SVGAGI. The CDR3 runs to 15 residues. This entry is derived from a study of blood T cell repertoires in COVID-19. For the study at large: PBMCs, B-cell-depleted T cells, or T cells were the source of the cDNA or gDNA that made up the material.

The chain recombines TRBV6-5 with TRBJ1-3; no reliable D call. The sequence was obtained from a man aged 18 to 30 with COVID-19, enrolled during active disease. What was sequenced was peripheral blood. The chain's CDR3 is CASSYEGASGNTIYF. In DNA form, the CDR3 reads TGTGCCAGCAGTTACGAGGGTGCTTCTGGAAACACCATATATTTT.